The rows below give T cell receptor beta chains drawn from one sample of a study of CD8+CD57+ T cells in acquired aplastic anemia. Each CDR3 protein gets one entry after TCRdb re-called the reads with MiXCR. The sample contains a few hundred thousand distinct CDR3 sequences, around 33% of which appear only once. Material: sorted CD4+, CD8+, or CD8+CD57+ T cells (not recorded which) from PBMCs. Receptors originate from a human donor with aplastic anemia. CDR3s include the opening cysteine and the closing phenylalanine or tryptophan. Fields, in order: clone size, J gene, V gene, D gene, CDR3 protein, CDR3 DNA. D genes are given only for firm matches. The size of a clone is reported for some rows only, either as once, few or many, or as a class for expanded clones.

abundance: few
j_gene: TRBJ1-1
v_gene: TRBV7-9
d_gene: .
CDR3aa: CASSPVPLVNTEAFF
CDR3nt: TGTGCCAGCAGCCCCGTCCCATTGGTGAACACTGAAGCTTTCTTT

abundance: once
j_gene: TRBJ1-1
v_gene: TRBV5-6
d_gene: .
CDR3aa: CASSFLVTEAFF
CDR3nt: TGTGCCAGCAGCTTTCTGGTCACTGAAGCTTTCTTT

abundance: many
j_gene: TRBJ1-1
v_gene: TRBV10-3
d_gene: TRBD1
CDR3aa: CAIRGPGTGSKAEAFF
CDR3nt: TGTGCCATCAGGGGTCCCGGGACAGGGTCGAAGGCTGAAGCTTTCTTT

abundance: few
j_gene: TRBJ2-1
v_gene: TRBV9
d_gene: TRBD2
CDR3aa: CASSVDLAAYNEQFF
CDR3nt: TGTGCCAGCAGCGTAGATCTAGCGGCCTACAATGAGCAGTTCTTC

abundance: .
j_gene: TRBJ2-2
v_gene: TRBV29-1
d_gene: TRBD2
CDR3aa: CSVETGGDTGELFF
CDR3nt: TGCAGCGTTGAGACGGGAGGAGACACCGGGGAGCTGTTTTTT

abundance: many
j_gene: TRBJ1-4
v_gene: TRBV10-3
d_gene: .
CDR3aa: CAISEVINEKLFF
CDR3nt: TGTGCCATCAGTGAAGTTATCAATGAAAAACTGTTTTTT

abundance: many
j_gene: TRBJ2-7
v_gene: TRBV29-1
d_gene: TRBD1
CDR3aa: CSVVQGGQDEQYF
CDR3nt: TGCAGCGTTGTCCAAGGGGGCCAGGACGAGCAGTACTTC

abundance: .
j_gene: TRBJ1-5
v_gene: TRBV15
d_gene: .
CDR3aa: CATSRGPEPQHF
CDR3nt: TGTGCCACCAGCAGAGGGCCGGAGCCCCAGCATTTT

abundance: many
j_gene: TRBJ2-3
v_gene: TRBV15
d_gene: TRBD2
CDR3aa: CATSRDLAGGVDTQYF
CDR3nt: TGTGCCACCAGCAGAGATCTAGCGGGGGGGGTAGATACGCAGTATTTT

abundance: many
j_gene: TRBJ2-7
v_gene: TRBV7-3
d_gene: TRBD2
CDR3aa: CASSLDGTTYEQYF
CDR3nt: TGTGCCAGCAGCTTAGATGGGACTACCTACGAGCAGTACTTC

abundance: few
j_gene: TRBJ1-2
v_gene: TRBV30
d_gene: .
CDR3aa: CAWKRVGYTF
CDR3nt: TGTGCCTGGAAAAGGGTTGGCTACACCTTC

abundance: .
j_gene: TRBJ1-6
v_gene: TRBV2
d_gene: TRBD1
CDR3aa: CASSARRQGGSPLHF
CDR3nt: TGTGCCAGCAGTGCCCGCAGACAGGGCGGTTCACCCCTCCACTTT

abundance: many
j_gene: TRBJ1-1
v_gene: TRBV19
d_gene: .
CDR3aa: CASSKLTEAFF
CDR3nt: TGTGCCAGTAGTAAACTCACTGAAGCTTTCTTT

abundance: few
j_gene: TRBJ2-6
v_gene: TRBV2
d_gene: .
CDR3aa: CASSEYRSGSGANVLTF
CDR3nt: TGTGCCAGCAGTGAATACAGGTCAGGCTCTGGGGCCAACGTCCTGACTTTC

abundance: many
j_gene: TRBJ1-6
v_gene: TRBV14
d_gene: .
CDR3aa: CASSQDGANSPLHF
CDR3nt: TGTGCCAGCAGCCAAGATGGGGCGAATTCACCCCTCCACTTT

abundance: .
j_gene: TRBJ2-1
v_gene: TRBV7-2
d_gene: TRBD1
CDR3aa: CASSPDRDNEQFF
CDR3nt: TGTGCCAGCAGTCCTGACAGGGACAATGAGCAGTTCTTC

abundance: many
j_gene: TRBJ2-7
v_gene: TRBV9
d_gene: TRBD1
CDR3aa: CASSAGQATYEQYF
CDR3nt: TGTGCCAGCAGCGCCGGACAGGCCACCTACGAGCAGTACTTC

abundance: many
j_gene: TRBJ2-1
v_gene: TRBV20-1
d_gene: TRBD2
CDR3aa: CSARPREGRVNEQFF
CDR3nt: TGCAGTGCGAGGCCTAGGGAGGGCCGTGTAAATGAGCAGTTCTTC

abundance: many
j_gene: TRBJ2-3
v_gene: TRBV6-1
d_gene: TRBD2
CDR3aa: CASHPFLAGGPDTQYF
CDR3nt: TGTGCCAGCCACCCTTTTCTAGCGGGAGGGCCAGATACGCAGTATTTT

abundance: few
j_gene: TRBJ1-4
v_gene: TRBV20-1
d_gene: TRBD1
CDR3aa: CSAPAYRGRTATNEKLFF
CDR3nt: TGCAGTGCGCCCGCTTACAGGGGACGGACGGCAACTAATGAAAAACTGTTTTTT

abundance: many
j_gene: TRBJ1-3
v_gene: TRBV20-1
d_gene: .
CDR3aa: CSADSGPGNTIYF
CDR3nt: TGCAGTGCTGACTCAGGGCCTGGAAACACCATATATTTT

abundance: few
j_gene: TRBJ1-1
v_gene: TRBV11-2
d_gene: .
CDR3aa: CASSLDGTTVLPRDTEAFF
CDR3nt: TGTGCCAGCAGCTTAGATGGAACGACAGTCCTCCCACGGGACACTGAAGCTTTCTTT

abundance: many
j_gene: TRBJ2-3
v_gene: TRBV20-1
d_gene: .
CDR3aa: CSAVRGGGDTQYF
CDR3nt: TGCAGTGCCGTCCGCGGGGGCGGGGATACGCAGTATTTT

abundance: .
j_gene: TRBJ1-1
v_gene: TRBV27
d_gene: .
CDR3aa: CASSLSSNREAFF
CDR3nt: TGTGCCAGCAGTTTATCGTCAAACAGGGAAGCTTTCTTT